Following are 30 T cell receptor beta chains from one sample sequenced in a study of shared clonotypes between healthy human individuals. CD45RO-negative CD8 cells positively selected for CCR7 made up the naive population, which excluded terminally differentiated effector memory CD45RA+ cells. Here immunoSEQ multiplex PCR was the method, and the copy in TCRdb shows in-frame clones only, minus some. The top ten hold 0.11% of the sample, which has 560,000 or so clones, about 95% seen once. Sequencing input: naive CD8+ T cells sorted from blood. Source of these receptors: a woman aged 30 to 39 in good health.

This chain links TRBV15 with TRBJ2-2; 9 bases are a match to TRBD1. This CDR3 comprises 17 residues. Germline trimming cut 0 bases from V and 2 bases from J; bases unmatched to any gene: 4. Germline CDR1 is LNHNV and CDR2 is YYDKDF (reference sequence). DNA for the CDR3: TGTGCCACCAGCAGAGAATGGGGACAGGGAAACACCGGGGAGCTGTTTTTT. Translated, it gives CATSREWGQGNTGELFF.

CDR3 region: CASSPGPQGEYTEAFF. CDR3 sequence (DNA): TGTGCCAGCAGCCCGGGACCTCAGGGGGAATACACTGAAGCTTTCTTT. The V call is TRBV9, the J call TRBJ1-1; 7 bases match TRBD1. Trimming cost V 4 bases and J 3 bases; bases outside gene matches: 12. Germline CDR1 is SGDLS and CDR2 is YYNGEE. This CDR3 region has 16 residues. Complete variable domain (other parts from reference TRBV9 and TRBJ1-1): DSGVTQTPKHLITATGQRVTLRCSPRSGDLSVYWYQQSLDQGLQFLIQYYNGEERAKGNILERFSAQQFPDLHSELNLSSLELGDSALYFCASSPGPQGEYTEAFFGQGTRLTVV.

The chain has TRBV6-6 and TRBJ1-1; possibly TRBD1 for D (6 bases). The CDR3 runs to 14 residues. Trimming stripped 8 bases from V and 6 bases from J, with 19 bases between. Germline assignment: CDR1 MNHNY and CDR2 SVGAGI (reference sequence). The CDR3 region is CASGGGRGGPEAFF. CDR3 DNA sequence: TGTGCCAGCGGGGGGGGCAGGGGCGGGCCTGAAGCTTTCTTT.

This sequence joins TRBV7-9 and TRBJ2-7; D not resolved. The germline V gene encodes CDR1 SEHNR and CDR2 FQNEAQ (reference sequence). The CDR3 runs to 14 residues. Trimming shortened V by 0 bases and J by 6 bases, and 12 bases separated the two germline ends. The CDR3, as DNA: TGTGCCAGCAGCTTAGCCGGTCCACGGGTCGAGCAGTACTTC. This translates into CASSLAGPRVEQYF.

The chain couples TRBV5-4 to TRBJ2-6; D gene unclear. CDR1 is SGHNT, CDR2 YYREEE, per germline (reference sequence). CDR3 length: 11 amino acids. The V gene lost 9 bases and the J gene lost 0 bases, with 1 base spanning the gap. In DNA form, the CDR3 reads TGTGCCACCTCTGGGGCCAACGTCCTGACTTTC. This translates into CATSGANVLTF.

V is TRBV27 and J is TRBJ1-1; D call uncertain. Germline assignment: CDR1 MNHEY and CDR2 SMNVEV (reference sequence). Trimming stripped 2 bases from V and 6 bases from J, with 10 bases between. The CDR3 consists of 13 residues. CDR3 bases: TGTGCCAGCAGTTTAGGCCAGTTTTCTGAAGCTTTCTTT. Its translation is CASSLGQFSEAFF.

This clone has only one observation. The CDR3 sequence: CASSLGTGGRQPQHF. DNA for the CDR3: TGTGCCAGCAGTCTTGGGACAGGGGGCCGGCAGCCCCAGCATTTT. V gene TRBV28 combines with J gene TRBJ1-5, with TRBD1 matching 12 bases. Germline loops: CDR1 MDHEN, CDR2 SYDVKM. The CDR3 is 15 residues long. Trimming cost V 5 bases and J 7 bases; bases outside gene matches: 6.

The chain is built from TRBV7-9 and TRBJ2-7, with TRBD1 as a possible D gene (5 bases). Germline CDR1 SEHNR, CDR2 FQNEAQ (reference sequence). CDR3 length: 15 residues. Between the trimmed V and J ends, which lost 5 bases and 4 bases, there was a span of 18 bases. Written as DNA, the CDR3 is TGTGCCAGCAGCCACGGGTCTAAGGGGATATACGAGCAGTACTTC. Protein: CASSHGSKGIYEQYF.

The V and J genes are TRBV19 and TRBJ1-1, with D hard to call. The CDR3 has 16 residues. The ends were cut back, 1 base at V and 0 bases at J, with 12 bases in the middle. CDR1 LNHDA and CDR2 SQIVND come from the germline V gene (reference sequence). This CDR3 is CASSIGSLGLNTEAFF. The CDR3 DNA reads TGTGCCAGTAGTATAGGCAGCTTAGGCCTGAACACTGAAGCTTTCTTT.

V and J are TRBV4-1 and TRBJ2-5; D remains unclear. Trimming removed 1 base from V and 5 bases from J, with 8 bases in between. CDR1 is MGHRA, CDR2 YSYEKL, per germline. CDR3 length: 13 residues. The CDR3 bases are TGCGCCAGCAGCCAAGCCAGTCGCGAGACCCAGTACTTC. Protein product: CASSQASRETQYF.

The genes are TRBV7-9 and TRBJ2-1, with D perhaps given as TRBD1 or TRBD2 (6 bases each). The V end was cut by 5 bases, the J end by 15 bases, with 26 bases between. This CDR3 is built from 15 residues. Germline CDR1 is SEHNR and CDR2 is FQNEAQ (reference sequence). CDR3 bases: TGTGCCAGCAGCCCTACCGAACTCCAGGGGCGGGGTTGGTTCTTC. Translation gives CASSPTELQGRGWFF.

The rearrangement links TRBV14 to TRBJ2-1; TRBD2 might be the D (6 bases). Germline V gene lookup returns CDR1 SGHDN and CDR2 FVKESK. V lost 1 base to trimming and J lost 2 bases, with 9 bases between them. The CDR3 totals 15 residues. The CDR3 DNA is TGTGCCAGCAGCCAAGGCGGCGGGGCCTACAATGAGCAGTTCTTC. The encoded protein is CASSQGGGAYNEQFF.

The chain joins TRBV9 to TRBJ1-1, with a possible D match to TRBD1 (6 bases). V lost 3 bases to trimming and J lost 4 bases, with 13 bases between them. Germline CDR1 and CDR2: SGDLS and YYNGEE. This CDR3 is 14 amino acids long. The CDR3: CASSDQGLGTEAFF. DNA of the CDR3: TGTGCCAGCAGCGACCAGGGGCTGGGCACTGAAGCTTTCTTT.

This sequence joins TRBV4-1 and TRBJ2-1; 8 positions match TRBD2. Germline trimming cut 1 base from V and 6 bases from J; bases unmatched to any gene: 5. Germline V gene sequence: CDR1 MGHRA, CDR2 YSYEKL. CDR3 length: 15 residues. The CDR3 bases are TGCGCCAGCAGCCAAGTTGCGGGGGGCCCCAATGAGCAGTTCTTC. Its translation is CASSQVAGGPNEQFF.

The chain recombines TRBV18 with TRBJ2-5; D remains ambiguous. Deletions cut 2 bases from V and 4 bases from J, with 5 bases between. CDR3 length equals 12 residues. Germline V gene data show CDR1 as KGHSH and CDR2 as LQKENI. In DNA, the CDR3 is TGTGCCAGCTCACCAGCGACAGAGACCCAGTACTTC. Its translation is CASSPATETQYF.

The J gene is TRBJ2-1, the V gene TRBV27, with TRBD2 matching 8 bases. V shed 6 bases, J shed 9 bases, and the junction held 16 bases outside the gene matches. This CDR3 has 16 residues. Germline V CDR1 and CDR2: MNHEY, SMNVEV (reference sequence). The CDR3: CASRASGGELPIEQFF. The CDR3 DNA reads TGTGCCAGCAGGGCGAGCGGGGGAGAATTACCCATTGAGCAGTTCTTC.

This chain connects TRBV9 to TRBJ1-6, with D hard to call. The CDR3 length is 12 residues. V was clipped by 3 bases and J by 12 bases, with 10 bases between them. Germline V gene data show CDR1 as SGDLS and CDR2 as YYNGEE. The DNA for the CDR3 is TGTGCCAGCAGCGGCGGGGAGGGACCCCTCCACTTT. Its translation is CASSGGEGPLHF. The complete variable domain, with remaining parts taken from reference TRBV9 and TRBJ1-6, reads DSGVTQTPKHLITATGQRVTLRCSPRSGDLSVYWYQQSLDQGLQFLIQYYNGEERAKGNILERFSAQQFPDLHSELNLSSLELGDSALYFCASSGGEGPLHFGNGTRLTVT.

The chain employs TRBV9 and TRBJ2-1; 9 bases agree with TRBD2. J gave up 7 bases and V 0 bases, and 5 bases lay outside the gene matches. CDR1 and CDR2 (germline): SGDLS, YYNGEE. CDR3 length: 15 amino acids. The CDR3 DNA reads TGTGCCAGCAGCGTAGGGACTAGCGTGGGGAATGAGCAGTTCTTC. Protein sequence: CASSVGTSVGNEQFF.

The chain links TRBV11-2 to TRBJ1-1; tentatively, D is TRBD1 (5 bases). The V gene lost 5 bases and the J gene lost 8 bases, with 15 bases spanning the gap. The CDR3 loop spans 13 amino acids. From germline, CDR1 is SGHAT and CDR2 FQNNGV. The CDR3 DNA reads TGTGCCAGCAGCCCTCAAGGGACGAGAGAAGCTTTCTTT. It codes for CASSPQGTREAFF.

The chain combines TRBV5-4 with TRBJ1-1, with 7 nucleotides matching TRBD1. The CDR3 loop spans 11 amino acids. Germline V CDR1 and CDR2: SGHNT, YYREEE (reference sequence). The V gene end was trimmed by 9 bases and the J gene end by 5 bases; junction bases not matched to a gene: 4. CDR3 protein: CATQTGTEAFF. CDR3 DNA sequence: TGTGCCACCCAGACAGGGACTGAAGCTTTCTTT.

The chain joins TRBV6-5 to TRBJ2-1; D gene unclear. V lost 3 bases, J lost 0 bases, and 9 bases lay in between. Germline V gene lookup returns CDR1 MNHEY and CDR2 SVGAGI. CDR3 length: 15 residues. CDR3 loop: CASSYEMSSYNEQFF. CDR3 sequence (DNA): TGTGCCAGCAGTTATGAGATGAGCTCCTACAATGAGCAGTTCTTC.

The V call is TRBV7-9, the J call TRBJ1-5, with 10 bases fitting TRBD1. The CDR3 contains 16 residues. V shed 2 bases and J 5 bases; nucleotides not matched to a gene: 6. Germline lookup yields CDR1 SEHNR and CDR2 FQNEAQ (reference sequence). CDR3 sequence (DNA): TGTGCCAGCAGCTTATACGGGGACAGGGGTGATCAGCCCCAGCATTTT. Protein: CASSLYGDRGDQPQHF. Using reference TRBV7-9 and TRBJ1-5 for the parts outside the CDR3, the full variable domain is DTGVSQNPRHKITKRGQNVTFRCDPISEHNRLYWYRQTLGQGPEFLTYFQNEAQLEKSRLLSDRFSAERPKGSFSTLEIQRTEQGDSAMYLCASSLYGDRGDQPQHFGDGTRLSIL.

The chain employs TRBV7-9 and TRBJ2-7; 7 bases agree with TRBD1. Looked up from germline, CDR1 is SEHNR and CDR2 is FQNEAQ (reference sequence). This CDR3 is built from 13 residues. Trimming took 2 bases from V and 2 from J; bases not matched to a gene: 0. CDR3 loop: CASSLQGAYEQYF. The CDR3 DNA reads as TGTGCCAGCAGCTTACAGGGGGCCTACGAGCAGTACTTC.

The J gene is TRBJ1-1, the V gene TRBV7-9; tentative D call: TRBD1 (6 bases). Looked up from germline, CDR1 is SEHNR and CDR2 is FQNEAQ (reference sequence). The CDR3 loop spans 14 amino acids. The V gene lost 5 bases and the J gene lost 7 bases, with 17 bases spanning the gap. The CDR3 DNA reads as TGTGCCAGCAGCGCCTCGGGGGGGCGGTTTGAAGCTTTCTTT. It is translated as CASSASGGRFEAFF.

As DNA, the CDR3 is TGTGCCAGCAGCATTAGCGGGACCTACAATGAGCAGTTCTTC. It translates to CASSISGTYNEQFF. The V gene is TRBV7-7, the J gene TRBJ2-1; TRBD2 agrees at 8 bases. CDR3 length equals 14 residues. The V gene end was trimmed by 5 bases and the J gene end by 2 bases; junction bases not matched to a gene: 2. CDR1 and CDR2 from the germline V gene are SSHAT and FNYEAQ (reference sequence).

CDR3 in DNA: TGTGCCAGCAGGCGGGACGACCAAGAGACCCAGTACTTC. It encodes CASRRDDQETQYF. The chain employs TRBV27 and TRBJ2-5, with D perhaps TRBD2 (6 bases). Looked up from germline, CDR1 is MNHEY and CDR2 is SMNVEV (reference sequence). The CDR3 runs 13 residues. V was trimmed by 6 bases and J by 0 bases, leaving 8 bases between them.

The J gene is TRBJ2-7, the V gene TRBV27, with a tentative D call TRBD1 (6 bases). This CDR3 comprises 13 residues. Germline CDR1 reads MNHEY; CDR2 reads SMNVEV (reference sequence). V was trimmed by 8 bases and J by 4 bases, leaving 15 bases between them. The CDR3 region is CASGLTGFYEQYF. The CDR3 DNA reads TGTGCCAGCGGTCTAACAGGGTTTTACGAGCAGTACTTC.

J is TRBJ2-1 and V is TRBV4-1; 8 nucleotides agree with TRBD2. This CDR3 has 14 amino acids. Germline-derived CDR1 and CDR2 are MGHRA and YSYEKL. V lost 2 bases, J lost 12 bases, and 9 bases stayed unmatched. CDR3 protein: CASSQLAGLGGQFF. CDR3 nucleotides: TGCGCCAGCAGCCAACTAGCGGGCCTAGGTGGGCAGTTCTTC.

V usage is TRBV7-2 and J usage is TRBJ2-5, with 8 nucleotides matching TRBD1. The CDR3 has 14 amino acids. V shed 5 bases and J 3 bases; nucleotides not matched to a gene: 5. Germline lookup yields CDR1 SGHTA and CDR2 FQGNSA. The CDR3 region is CASSTLDREETQYF. The CDR3 DNA follows: TGTGCCAGCAGCACCTTGGACAGGGAAGAGACCCAGTACTTC.

This chain joins TRBV5-1 and TRBJ2-7; D is unclear. Trimming removed 0 bases at V and 4 bases at J, with 8 bases between. The CDR3 has 13 residues. Germline V CDR1 and CDR2: SGHRS, YFSETQ. The CDR3 reads CASSLGSGYEQYF. DNA for the CDR3: TGCGCCAGCAGCTTGGGATCGGGTTACGAGCAGTACTTC.